The 22 T cell receptor beta chains below come from one sample, sequenced in a study of PD-L1 blockade in urothelial cancer. The repertoire was sequenced with immunoSEQ multiplex PCR; TCRdb's copy has only in-frame clones and lacks some. The sample yields about 82,000 clones, approximately 90% seen once. Sequencing was performed on PBMCs, taken around atezolizumab (anti-PD-L1) treatment. Receptor source: a man aged 55 to 70 with urothelial cancer.

The chain couples TRBV7-2 to TRBJ2-2; 8 bases are shared with TRBD2. The CDR3 totals 13 residues. Germline V lookup: CDR1 SGHTA, CDR2 FQGNSA. With V trimmed by 5 bases and J by 4 bases, 0 bases remained unmatched. CDR3 in amino acids: CASSGTSTGELFF. The CDR3 nucleotides read TGTGCCAGCAGCGGGACTAGCACCGGGGAGCTGTTTTTT.

This chain uses TRBV6-6 with TRBJ2-6; TRBD1 agrees at 7 bases. Per germline, CDR1 MNHNY and CDR2 SVGAGI (reference sequence). There are 15 residues in the CDR3. V was clipped by 6 bases and J by 4 bases; unmatched bases: 6. The DNA for the CDR3 is TGTGCCAGCAGAGACAGGGCCCCCGGGGCCAACGTCCTGACTTTC. It specifies CASRDRAPGANVLTF.

The chain uses TRBV7-8 and TRBJ1-5, with TRBD1 matching 7 bases. Germline CDR1 and CDR2: SGHVS and FQNEAQ. CDR3 length: 15 residues. Losses at the gene ends were 2 bases for V and 2 bases for J; bases not matched to a gene: 3. CDR3 in amino acids: CASSLSGTGNQPQHF. CDR3 coding DNA: TGTGCCAGCAGCTTATCCGGGACAGGCAATCAGCCCCAGCATTTT.

CDR3 nucleotide sequence: TGTGCCACCAGCAGAGAAGACAGGGGTTCGGCAGGCCAGCCCCAGCATTTT. Its translation: CATSREDRGSAGQPQHF. This sequence joins TRBV15 and TRBJ1-5; 8 bases match TRBD1. With 0 bases clipped from V and 7 bases from J, the junction kept 11 bases outside the gene matches. The length of the CDR3 is 17 residues. CDR1 is LNHNV, CDR2 YYDKDF, per germline (reference sequence).

The chain combines TRBV5-1 with TRBJ2-1; D gene uncertain. The CDR3 extends over 13 amino acids. Germline V gene lookup returns CDR1 SGHRS and CDR2 YFSETQ. V was shortened by 2 bases and J by 4 bases, with 7 bases between the two germline ends. The CDR3 here is CASSLALYNEQFF. The CDR3 region has the DNA TGCGCCAGCAGCTTAGCACTTTACAATGAGCAGTTCTTC.

The genes are TRBV9 and TRBJ1-3, with a weak D call TRBD1 (6 bases). The V gene's germline CDR1 is SGDLS and CDR2 YYNGEE. V lost 5 bases and J lost 0, with 15 bases in between. The length of the CDR3 is 16 residues. The CDR3 nucleotides are TGTGCCAGCAGTCCTGACAGGCGTTACTCTGGAAACACCATATATTTT. Protein: CASSPDRRYSGNTIYF.

This clone has just a few counts. Here the CDR3 reads CASSPGGDTEAFF. CDR3 nucleotides: TGCGCCAGCAGCCCTGGAGGGGACACTGAAGCTTTCTTT. The rearrangement uses TRBV5-1 and TRBJ1-1, with D perhaps matching TRBD1 (5 bases). Germline V gene data show CDR1 as SGHRS and CDR2 as YFSETQ. The CDR3 spans 13 residues. V was cut by 4 bases and J by 3 bases, with 10 bases left in between.

The rearrangement joins TRBV6-1 to TRBJ2-7, with a possible D match to TRBD2 (5 bases). CDR3 size: 14 residues. Germline CDR1 reads MNHNS; CDR2 reads SASEGT. Trimming cost V 8 bases and J 2 bases, with 16 bases left between them. In nucleotides, the CDR3 is TGTGCCAGCCTGGACTCGGACCGTCCCTACGAGCAGTACTTC. Protein: CASLDSDRPYEQYF.

The V gene is TRBV11-2, the J gene TRBJ2-2, with D tentatively TRBD1 (6 bases). The V gene lost 3 bases and the J gene lost 1 base, with 21 bases spanning the gap. CDR3 length equals 19 residues. Germline V gene lookup returns CDR1 SGHAT and CDR2 FQNNGV. CDR3 DNA sequence: TGTGCCAGCAGCTTTGGCCAGGCAGGGGTTTATCAGAACACCGGGGAGCTGTTTTTT. Protein sequence: CASSFGQAGVYQNTGELFF.

This chain uses TRBV5-4 with TRBJ1-2; 8 bases are shared with TRBD1. Germline V gene sequence: CDR1 SGHNT, CDR2 YYREEE (reference sequence). The length of the CDR3 is 15 residues. V shed 3 bases, J shed 2 bases, and the junction held 6 bases outside the gene matches. The CDR3 spells CASSSQGAGNYGYTF. The CDR3 nucleotides read TGTGCCAGCAGCTCCCAGGGGGCGGGGAACTATGGCTACACCTTC.

The chain is built from TRBV28 and TRBJ1-5, with a possible D match to TRBD1 (6 bases). Germline V gives CDR1 MDHEN, CDR2 SYDVKM. The V and J ends lost 5 bases and 7 bases respectively, with 18 bases between them. The CDR3 runs 15 residues. CDR3 sequence: CASSLLGGKVQPQHF. For the CDR3, the DNA is TGTGCCAGCAGTCTTTTAGGGGGTAAGGTCCAGCCCCAGCATTTT.

The chain joins TRBV7-2 to TRBJ2-7; 13 bases agree with TRBD2. The J segment lost 5 bases and the V segment lost 5 bases, leaving 3 bases of the junction unmatched. Germline V lookup: CDR1 SGHTA, CDR2 FQGNSA. The CDR3 spans 14 residues. DNA for the CDR3: TGTGCCAGCAGCCCACTAGCGGGAGGGAACGAGCAGTACTTC. Translation: CASSPLAGGNEQYF.

The rearrangement links TRBV5-6 to TRBJ2-3; no firm D call. Deletions cut 0 bases from V and 0 bases from J, with 14 bases between. CDR1 is SGHDT, CDR2 YYEEEE, per germline. The CDR3 runs to 17 residues. DNA for the CDR3: TGTGCCAGCAGCTTGGGAGCGTTGGCAACTAGCACAGATACGCAGTATTTT. Its protein is CASSLGALATSTDTQYF.

V usage is TRBV7-2 and J usage is TRBJ2-7, with 7 bases matching TRBD2. The CDR3 is 15 residues long. V was clipped by 2 bases and J by 5 bases; unmatched bases: 9. Per germline, CDR1 SGHTA and CDR2 FQGNSA. CDR3 nucleotide sequence: TGTGCCAGCAGCTTACTAGCGGTGGAGTCCCACGAGCAGTACTTC. It yields the protein CASSLLAVESHEQYF.

The chain couples TRBV27 to TRBJ2-1, with 13 nucleotides matching TRBD2. The germline V gene has CDR1 MNHEY and CDR2 SMNVEV (reference sequence). V was pared by 4 bases and J by 8 bases, with 11 bases of the junction left unmatched. This CDR3 is 17 amino acids long. The chain's CDR3 is CASSSSRTSGSIYEQFF. DNA for the CDR3: TGTGCCAGCAGTTCCAGTCGGACTAGCGGGAGTATCTATGAGCAGTTCTTC.

The CDR3 region has the DNA TGTGCCAGCAGTGCTAGACAGGGGTCAGGTGAGCAGTACTTC. Protein: CASSARQGSGEQYF. V is TRBV9 and J is TRBJ2-7; 8 bases align to TRBD1. V shed 5 bases and J 7 bases; nucleotides not matched to a gene: 11. CDR1 is SGDLS and CDR2 is YYNGEE in the germline V gene. This CDR3 spans 14 amino acids.

This chain joins TRBV6-6 and TRBJ1-3, with 7 bases matching TRBD1. Germline loops: CDR1 MNHNY, CDR2 SVGAGI (reference sequence). Losses at the gene ends were 0 bases for V and 5 bases for J; bases not matched to a gene: 4. The CDR3 has 15 amino acids. The CDR3 sequence is CASSYSEGGRNTIYF. In nucleotides, the CDR3 is TGTGCCAGCAGTTACTCGGAAGGGGGCAGAAACACCATATATTTT.

The rearrangement joins TRBV14 to TRBJ1-4, with 9 bases fitting TRBD1. CDR1 is SGHDN and CDR2 is FVKESK in the germline V gene. CDR3 size: 14 residues. V was pared by 4 bases and J by 8 bases, with 5 bases of the junction left unmatched. The CDR3 nucleotides are TGTGCCAGCAGCCCACAGGGGGCTGGGGAAAAACTGTTTTTT. Translated: CASSPQGAGEKLFF.

V and J are TRBV30 and TRBJ2-3; 11 positions match TRBD2. V shed 5 bases and J 11 bases; nucleotides not matched to a gene: 12. The CDR3 is 14 amino acids. Germline CDR1 reads GTSNPN; CDR2 reads SVGIG (reference sequence). The CDR3 loop reads CAWETSGISRWQYF. In DNA, the CDR3 is TGTGCCTGGGAGACTAGCGGGATCTCCCGTTGGCAGTATTTT.

The chain couples TRBV18 to TRBJ1-1; D remains unclear. The germline V gene encodes CDR1 KGHSH and CDR2 LQKENI. Trimming cost V 0 bases and J 0 bases, with 5 bases left between them. The CDR3 has 14 residues. CDR3 coding DNA: TGTGCCAGCTCACCACCAGACATGAACACTGAAGCTTTCTTT. It specifies CASSPPDMNTEAFF.

The CDR3 nucleotides read TGTGCCAGCAGCGTTCGGCCAGGGGGCAAAACAGATACGCAGTATTTT. Protein product: CASSVRPGGKTDTQYF. The gene calls are TRBV7-8 and TRBJ2-3, with 8 bases matching TRBD1. After removal of 5 bases from V and 3 bases from J, the junction contained 10 bases not matched to a gene. The CDR3 runs to 16 residues. Germline CDR1 SGHVS, CDR2 FQNEAQ.

The chain has TRBV2 and TRBJ2-5; perhaps TRBD2 as D (7 bases). Germline assignment: CDR1 SNHLY and CDR2 FYNNEI. CDR3 length equals 16 residues. Trimming took off 6 bases at V and 4 bases at J, with 21 bases between the two ends. This CDR3 reads CASRRGGGGRGETQYF. Here the CDR3 DNA reads TGTGCCAGCAGGAGAGGAGGGGGGGGTAGAGGAGAGACCCAGTACTTC.